A single T cell receptor beta chain is shown here with its context. This sample is drawn from a study of blood T cell repertoires in COVID-19. Overall study: Collection of acute and convalescent COVID-19 samples took place in the United States, Italy and Spain. The analysed material was cDNA or gDNA that came from T cells, B-cell-depleted T cells, or PBMCs.

How the authors handled the data: Scientists estimated how many nucleated cells there were by amplifying reference gene primers. Using immunoSEQ multiplex PCR, the repertoire was profiled, and TCRdb retains in-frame clones only, with some absent. From that table come the V and J calls and clone size; the DNA was used to work out D and trimming. This sample has around 700,000 clones; 80% to 90% occur once, and the top ten carry under 0.3%. Germline assignment: CDR1 SGHVS and CDR2 FNYEAQ. The V and J ends lost 5 bases and 1 base, in that order; junction bases with no gene match: 10. This CDR3 region has 17 residues.

The TCR comes from a young woman with acute or convalescent COVID-19. Sequencing input: peripheral blood. The genes are TRBV7-6 and TRBJ2-2; 7 positions agree with TRBD1. The CDR3 sequence: CASSRFSGQRNTGELFF. CDR3 sequence (DNA): TGTGCCAGCAGCCGTTTTTCGGGACAGCGGAACACCGGGGAGCTGTTTTTT.